This T cell receptor beta chain derives from a study of T cell repertoires in cytomegalovirus infection. This clonotype has at least ten counts. A single record per CDR3 protein comes from TCRdb applying MiXCR to the reads. The table shows some 180,000 distinct CDR3 sequences, with about 21% occurring only once. V was shortened by 4 bases and J by 0 bases, with 16 bases between the two germline ends. Germline V gene sequence: CDR1 SEHNR, CDR2 FQNEAQ (reference sequence). The CDR3 extends over 17 amino acids. V and J are TRBV7-9 and TRBJ1-5; maybe TRBD1 (5 bases). The TCR originated in a human donor in good health (CMV status not recorded). Some clones in this sample may be carry-over from other donors' samples. The sample was PBMCs. CDR3 coding DNA: TGTGCCAGCAGCTCCCGGACGGGGGAGCGTAGCAATCAGCCCCAGCATTTT. Protein: CASSSRTGERSNQPQHF. Using reference TRBV7-9 and TRBJ1-5 for the parts outside the CDR3, the full variable domain is DTGVSQNPRHKITKRGQNVTFRCDPISEHNRLYWYRQTLGQGPEFLTYFQNEAQLEKSRLLSDRFSAERPKGSFSTLEIQRTEQGDSAMYLCASSSRTGERSNQPQHFGDGTRLSIL.